The rows below give T cell receptor beta chains drawn from one sample of a study of Ad26.COV2.S vaccination and SARS-CoV-2 variants. Produced via immunoSEQ multiplex PCR; TCRdb's table is partial and in-frame only. Here the sample spans about 440,000 clones, around 91% being singletons. Source: peripheral blood, taken in a trial of Ad26.COV2.S vaccine versus placebo. These TCRs come from a person aged 18-60 years who received the Ad26.COV2.S COVID-19 vaccine or a placebo. The CDR3 runs from the conserved cysteine through the conserved F or W. Fields, in order: V gene, J gene, D gene, clone size, CDR3 protein, CDR3 DNA. D genes are given only for firm matches. The size entry is marked missing in some rows and otherwise reads once, few, many or a size class.

TRBV29-1	TRBJ1-4	NA	NA	CSVGQQGRDNEKLFF	TGCAGCGTTGGACAGCAGGGGAGGGATAATGAAAAACTGTTTTTT
TRBV15	TRBJ2-1	TRBD2	once	CATSRAGGPPYNEQFF	TGTGCCACCAGCAGGGCGGGAGGGCCTCCCTACAATGAGCAGTTCTTC
TRBV7-2	TRBJ2-3	NA	once	CASSLGAGTTDTQYF	TGTGCCAGCAGCTTAGGAGCGGGCACCACAGATACGCAGTATTTT
TRBV27	TRBJ1-2	NA	NA	CASSPRGTLYGYTF	TGTGCCAGCAGTCCAAGGGGAACCCTCTATGGCTACACCTTC
TRBV18	TRBJ1-2	TRBD1	NA	CASSQGQDYGYTF	TGTGCCAGCTCACAGGGACAGGACTATGGCTACACCTTC
TRBV28	TRBJ2-5	TRBD2	NA	CASSLGGAAQETQYF	TGTGCCAGCAGTTTGGGAGGGGCAGCGCAGGAGACCCAGTACTTC
TRBV7-9	TRBJ1-3	NA	NA	CASSLATGGGNTIYF	TGTGCCAGCAGCTTAGCGACGGGTGGTGGAAACACCATATATTTT
TRBV7-9	TRBJ1-4	TRBD1	NA	CASSWRGQGDEKLFF	TGTGCCAGCAGCTGGCGGGGACAGGGTGATGAAAAACTGTTTTTT
TRBV25-1	TRBJ2-2	NA	NA	CASSEGALPNTGELFF	TGTGCCAGCAGTGAGGGGGCCCTTCCGAACACCGGGGAGCTGTTTTTT
TRBV27	TRBJ2-1	TRBD1	NA	CASSDRDPYNEQFF	TGTGCCAGCAGTGACAGGGACCCCTACAATGAGCAGTTCTTC
TRBV6-5	TRBJ2-3	NA	NA	CASRDPTDTQYF	TGTGCCAGCAGAGATCCGACAGATACGCAGTATTTT
TRBV6-5	TRBJ2-7	NA	NA	CASNWDGYEQYF	TGTGCCAGCAACTGGGACGGGTACGAGCAGTACTTC
TRBV7-8	TRBJ2-7	TRBD1	NA	CASSLAGTGALGWYF	TGTGCCAGCAGCTTAGCCGGGACAGGGGCCCTGGGATGGTACTTC
TRBV5-4	TRBJ2-1	TRBD2	NA	CASSLDSFAELAGSYNEQFF	TGTGCCAGCAGCTTGGATTCTTTTGCTGAACTAGCGGGCTCCTACAATGAGCAGTTCTTC
TRBV19	TRBJ2-3	NA	NA	CASSMARNTDTQYF	TGTGCCAGTAGTATGGCCAGGAACACAGATACGCAGTATTTT
TRBV11-2	TRBJ2-2	TRBD2	NA	CASSWGLAFTGELFF	TGTGCCAGCAGCTGGGGACTAGCTTTCACCGGGGAGCTGTTTTTT